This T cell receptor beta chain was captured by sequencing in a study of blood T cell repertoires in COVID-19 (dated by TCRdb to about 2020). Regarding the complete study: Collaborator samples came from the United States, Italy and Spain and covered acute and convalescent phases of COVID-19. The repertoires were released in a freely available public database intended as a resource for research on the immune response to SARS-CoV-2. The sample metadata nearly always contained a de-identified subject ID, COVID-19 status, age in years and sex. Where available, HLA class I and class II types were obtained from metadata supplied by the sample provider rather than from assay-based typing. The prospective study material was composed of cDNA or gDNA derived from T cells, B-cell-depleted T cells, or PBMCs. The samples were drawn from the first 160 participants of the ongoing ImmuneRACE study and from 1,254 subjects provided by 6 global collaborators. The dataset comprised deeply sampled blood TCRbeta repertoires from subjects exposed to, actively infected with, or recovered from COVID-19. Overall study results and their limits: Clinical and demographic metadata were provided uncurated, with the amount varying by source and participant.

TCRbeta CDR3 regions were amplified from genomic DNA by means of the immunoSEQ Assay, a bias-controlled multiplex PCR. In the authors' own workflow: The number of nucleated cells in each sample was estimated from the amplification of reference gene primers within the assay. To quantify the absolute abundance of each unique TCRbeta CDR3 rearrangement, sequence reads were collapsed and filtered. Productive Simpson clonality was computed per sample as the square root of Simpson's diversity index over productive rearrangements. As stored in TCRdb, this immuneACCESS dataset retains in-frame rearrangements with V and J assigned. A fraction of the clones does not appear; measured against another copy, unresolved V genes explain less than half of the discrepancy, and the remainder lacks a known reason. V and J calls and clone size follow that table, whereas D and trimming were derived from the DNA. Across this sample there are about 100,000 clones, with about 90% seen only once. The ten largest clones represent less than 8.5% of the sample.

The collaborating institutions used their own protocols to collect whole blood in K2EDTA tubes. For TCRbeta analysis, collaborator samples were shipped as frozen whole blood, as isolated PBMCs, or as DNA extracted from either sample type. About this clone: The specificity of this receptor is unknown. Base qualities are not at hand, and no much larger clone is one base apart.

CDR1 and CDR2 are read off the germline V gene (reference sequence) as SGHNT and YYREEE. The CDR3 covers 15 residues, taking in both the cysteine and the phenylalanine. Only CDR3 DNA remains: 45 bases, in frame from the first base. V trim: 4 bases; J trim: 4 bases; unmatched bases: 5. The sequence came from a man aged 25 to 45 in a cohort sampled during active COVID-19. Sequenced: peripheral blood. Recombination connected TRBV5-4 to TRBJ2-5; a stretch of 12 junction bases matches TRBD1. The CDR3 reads CASSPGQGAGETQYF. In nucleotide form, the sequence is TGTGCCAGCAGCCCGGGACAGGGGGCGGGAGAGACCCAGTACTTC.